Here is one TCR beta chain with its context. These data originate in a study of blood T cell repertoires in COVID-19. Produced via immunoSEQ multiplex PCR; TCRdb's table is partial and in-frame only. Of about 220,000 clones in the sample, 75% to 90% were seen once. Germline CDR1 reads SGHAT; CDR2 reads FQNNGV. The CDR3 is 12 amino acids. The V and J ends lost 5 bases and 6 bases, in that order; junction bases with no gene match: 4. This TCR came from a man aged 35 to 55 with acute or convalescent COVID-19. Sequenced sample: peripheral blood. This chain uses TRBV11-2 with TRBJ2-7, with 7 bases that match TRBD1. The CDR3 loop reads CASSGTGAEQYF. The CDR3 DNA is TGTGCCAGCAGCGGCACAGGGGCCGAGCAGTACTTC.